This paragraph covers one T cell receptor (beta chain) sequence. CDR3 size: 16 residues. With 2 bases clipped from V and 5 bases from J, the junction kept 9 bases outside the gene matches. Looked up from germline, CDR1 is SGHTA and CDR2 is FQGTGA. This entry comes from a study of blood T cell repertoires in COVID-19. In the study overall: Sources were T cells, B-cell-depleted T cells, or PBMCs; the material itself was cDNA or gDNA.

Original processing methods: Amplification of reference gene primers was used by the study to estimate nucleated cell counts. Only in-frame clones appear in the TCRdb table, and some are missing; sequencing was by immunoSEQ multiplex PCR. The V and J calls and clone size are taken from that table; D and trimming were inferred from the DNA. Seen here are 72,000 or so clones, about nine tenths observed once, and the top ten hold over 10%. Sequenced input: peripheral blood. This receptor was identified in a woman aged 60 to 75 with acute or convalescent COVID-19. V is TRBV7-3 and J is TRBJ1-1, with TRBD1 identical over 9 bases. The CDR3 DNA is TGTGCCAGCAGCTTAGTAGGGACAGGGAGAGGGACTGAAGCTTTCTTT. Encoded protein: CASSLVGTGRGTEAFF.